In this sample, the clone carrying this T cell receptor beta chain turned up once. The antigen is undetermined. This entry belongs to a study of PD-1 blockade in mismatch repair-deficient tumors. As for the study in general: Enrolled about 2013-2016, patients had progressing, pretreated mismatch repair-deficient cancers of about a dozen types.

The V gene lost 2 bases and the J gene lost 0 bases, with 11 bases spanning the gap. The CDR3 is 15 residues long. The germline CDR1 and CDR2 sequences are GTSNPN and SVGIG (reference sequence). The method was immunoSEQ multiplex PCR; TCRdb's version includes in-frame clones alone and lacks a portion of them. This sample carries tens of thousands of clones, approximately 85% of them seen once, and the ten largest clones take under 20%. Study-wide results and caveats: After pembrolizumab, tumor-resident clones rose rapidly, then generally contracted before radiologic responses.

TCRs were sequenced from a few patients responding to pembrolizumab. The rearrangement uses TRBV30 and TRBJ1-5, with D perhaps TRBD1 (5 bases). This material consisted of peripheral blood, taken 2 weeks after starting pembrolizumab. This TCR was recovered from an adult with mismatch repair-deficient cancer. The CDR3 coding sequence is TGTGCCTGGAGTAAGGGGATAAGTAGCAATCAGCCCCAGCATTTT. Protein: CAWSKGISSNQPQHF.